The entry below gives a single T cell receptor beta chain sequence along with its context. The data stem from a study of technical replicates of blood from four donors. Using immunoSEQ multiplex PCR, the repertoire was profiled, and TCRdb retains in-frame clones only, with some absent. Here the sample spans over 85,000 clones, 90% to 97% being singletons. The receptor was isolated from a human donor in good health. Sequencing was done on a sample of T cells isolated from PBMCs.

The CDR3 here is CASSLDMRSTDTQYF. The CDR3 DNA reads TGTGCCAGCAGCTTAGATATGCGGAGCACAGATACGCAGTATTTT. The J gene is TRBJ2-3, the V gene TRBV7-2, with D unclear. Trimming took off 1 base at V and 0 bases at J, with 8 bases between the two ends. Germline V lookup: CDR1 SGHTA, CDR2 FQGNSA. The CDR3 loop spans 15 amino acids.